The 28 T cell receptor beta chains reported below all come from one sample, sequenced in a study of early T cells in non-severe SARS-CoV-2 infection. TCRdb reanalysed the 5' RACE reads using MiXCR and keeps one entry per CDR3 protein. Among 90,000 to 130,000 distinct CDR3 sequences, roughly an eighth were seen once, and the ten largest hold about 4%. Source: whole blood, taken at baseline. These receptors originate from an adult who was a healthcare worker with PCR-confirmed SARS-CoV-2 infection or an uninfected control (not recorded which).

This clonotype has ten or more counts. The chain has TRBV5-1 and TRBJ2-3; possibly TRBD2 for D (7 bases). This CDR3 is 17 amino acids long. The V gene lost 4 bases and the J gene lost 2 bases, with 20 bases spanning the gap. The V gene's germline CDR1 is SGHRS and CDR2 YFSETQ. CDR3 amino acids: CASSPTVGGGHTDTQYF. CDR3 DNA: TGCGCCAGCAGCCCCACGGTTGGCGGGGGACACACAGATACGCAGTATTTT.

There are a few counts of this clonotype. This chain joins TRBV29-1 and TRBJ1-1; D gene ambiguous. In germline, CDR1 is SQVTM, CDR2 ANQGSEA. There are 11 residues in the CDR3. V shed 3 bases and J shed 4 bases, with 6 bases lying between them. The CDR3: CSVEPSTEAFF. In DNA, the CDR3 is TGCAGCGTTGAGCCCAGCACTGAAGCTTTCTTT.

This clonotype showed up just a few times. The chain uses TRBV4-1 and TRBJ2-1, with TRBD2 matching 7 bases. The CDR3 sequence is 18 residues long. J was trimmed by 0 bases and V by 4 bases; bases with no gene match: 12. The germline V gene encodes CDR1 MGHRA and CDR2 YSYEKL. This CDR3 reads CASSPRSLTGGSYNEQFF. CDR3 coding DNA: TGCGCCAGCAGCCCAAGATCTCTAACGGGGGGCTCCTACAATGAGCAGTTCTTC.

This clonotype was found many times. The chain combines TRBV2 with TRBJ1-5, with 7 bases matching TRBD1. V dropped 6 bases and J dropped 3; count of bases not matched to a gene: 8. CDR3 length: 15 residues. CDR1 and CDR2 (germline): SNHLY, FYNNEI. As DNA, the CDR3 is TGTGCCAGCAGCGGACAGGTGAATTTCAATCAGCCCCAGCATTTT. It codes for CASSGQVNFNQPQHF.

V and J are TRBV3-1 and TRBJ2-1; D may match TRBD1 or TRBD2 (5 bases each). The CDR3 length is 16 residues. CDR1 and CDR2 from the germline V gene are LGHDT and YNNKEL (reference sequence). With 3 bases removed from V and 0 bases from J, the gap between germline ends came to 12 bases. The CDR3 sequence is CASSHRDVSSYNEQFF. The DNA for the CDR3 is TGTGCCAGCAGCCACCGGGACGTAAGCTCCTACAATGAGCAGTTCTTC.

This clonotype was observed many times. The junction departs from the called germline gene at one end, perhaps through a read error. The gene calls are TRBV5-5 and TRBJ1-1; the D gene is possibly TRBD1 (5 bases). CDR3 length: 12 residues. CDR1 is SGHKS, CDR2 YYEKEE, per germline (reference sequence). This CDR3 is CASGLDIIGAFF. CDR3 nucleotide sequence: TGTGCCAGCGGCTTGGACATTATCGGAGCTTTCTTT.

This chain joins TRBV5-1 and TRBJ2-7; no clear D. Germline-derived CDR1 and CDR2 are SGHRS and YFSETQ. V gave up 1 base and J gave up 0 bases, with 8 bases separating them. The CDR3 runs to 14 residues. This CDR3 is CASSLSTASYEQYF. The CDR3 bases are TGCGCCAGCAGCTTGTCGACCGCCTCCTACGAGCAGTACTTC.

CDR3 protein: CASRVAPLYNEQFF. The CDR3 DNA reads as TGTGCCAGCAGAGTAGCGCCCCTTTACAATGAGCAGTTCTTC. The V and J genes are TRBV28 and TRBJ2-1; D is perhaps TRBD2 (5 bases). This CDR3 is built from 14 residues. Germline V gene data show CDR1 as MDHEN and CDR2 as SYDVKM. V lost 6 bases to trimming and J lost 4 bases, with 13 bases between them.

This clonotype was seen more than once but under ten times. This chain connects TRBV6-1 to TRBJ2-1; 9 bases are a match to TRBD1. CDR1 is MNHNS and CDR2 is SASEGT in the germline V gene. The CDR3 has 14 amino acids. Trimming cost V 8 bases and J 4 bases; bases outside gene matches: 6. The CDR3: CASAYRGLYNEQFF. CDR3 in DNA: TGTGCCAGCGCTTACAGGGGGCTATACAATGAGCAGTTCTTC.

The CDR3 coding sequence is TGTGCCAGCACCCACGGGACTAGCGGGAGCCCTTACTATGAGCAGTTCTTC. Translation: CASTHGTSGSPYYEQFF. This chain uses TRBV6-6 with TRBJ2-1; 14 bases are shared with TRBD2. After removal of 7 bases from V and 8 bases from J, the junction contained 13 bases not matched to a gene. This CDR3 region has 17 residues. Germline lookup yields CDR1 MNHNY and CDR2 SVGAGI (reference sequence).

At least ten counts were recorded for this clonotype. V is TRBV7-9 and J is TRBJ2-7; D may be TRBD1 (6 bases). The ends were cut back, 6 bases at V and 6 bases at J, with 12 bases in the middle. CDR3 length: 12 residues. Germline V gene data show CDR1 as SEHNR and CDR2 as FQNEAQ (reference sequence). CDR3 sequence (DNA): TGTGCCAGCAGACTAGGGACATTCGAGCAGTACTTC. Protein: CASRLGTFEQYF.

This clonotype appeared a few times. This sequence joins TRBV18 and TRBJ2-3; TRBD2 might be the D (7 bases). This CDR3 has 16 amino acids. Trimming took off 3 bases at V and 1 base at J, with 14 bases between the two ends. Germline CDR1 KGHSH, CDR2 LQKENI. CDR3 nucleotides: TGTGCCAGCTCACCCCTTTCGGGGGGCCGCACAGATACGCAGTATTTT. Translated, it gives CASSPLSGGRTDTQYF. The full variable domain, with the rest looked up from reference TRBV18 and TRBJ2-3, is NAGVMQNPRHLVRRRGQEARLRCSPMKGHSHVYWYRQLPEEGLKFMVYLQKENIIDESGMPKERFSAEFPKEGPSILRIQQVVRGDSAAYFCASSPLSGGRTDTQYFGPGTRLTVL.

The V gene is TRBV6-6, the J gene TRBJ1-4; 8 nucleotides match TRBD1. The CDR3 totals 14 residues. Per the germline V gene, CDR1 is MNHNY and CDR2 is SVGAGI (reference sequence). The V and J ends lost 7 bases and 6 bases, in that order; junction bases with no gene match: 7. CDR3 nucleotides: TGTGCCAGCACCCAGACAGGGGAGGATGAAAAACTGTTTTTT. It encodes CASTQTGEDEKLFF.

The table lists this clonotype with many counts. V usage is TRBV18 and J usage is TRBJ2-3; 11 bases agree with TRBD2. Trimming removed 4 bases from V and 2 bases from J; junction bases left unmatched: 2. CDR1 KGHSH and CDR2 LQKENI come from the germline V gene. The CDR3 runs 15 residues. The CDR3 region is CASSLTSGTTDTQYF. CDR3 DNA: TGTGCCAGCTCACTGACTAGCGGGACCACAGATACGCAGTATTTT. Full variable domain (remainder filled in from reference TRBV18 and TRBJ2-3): NAGVMQNPRHLVRRRGQEARLRCSPMKGHSHVYWYRQLPEEGLKFMVYLQKENIIDESGMPKERFSAEFPKEGPSILRIQQVVRGDSAAYFCASSLTSGTTDTQYFGPGTRLTVL.

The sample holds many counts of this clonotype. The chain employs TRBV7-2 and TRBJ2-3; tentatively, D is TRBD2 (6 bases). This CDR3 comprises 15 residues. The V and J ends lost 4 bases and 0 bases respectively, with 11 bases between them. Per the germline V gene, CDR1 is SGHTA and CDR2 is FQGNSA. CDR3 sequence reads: CASSSPSGSTDTQYF. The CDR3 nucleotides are TGTGCCAGCAGCTCCCCCAGCGGGAGCACAGATACGCAGTATTTT.

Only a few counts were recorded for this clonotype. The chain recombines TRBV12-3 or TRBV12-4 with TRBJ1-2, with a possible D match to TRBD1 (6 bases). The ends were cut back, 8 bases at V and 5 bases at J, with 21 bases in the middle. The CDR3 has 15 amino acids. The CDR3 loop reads CASSHWDKRRYGYTF. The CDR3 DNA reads TGTGCCAGCTCCCACTGGGACAAGCGCCGATATGGCTACACCTTC.

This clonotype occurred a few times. This CDR3 is CASSLKTGDTYGYTF. The DNA of the CDR3 is TGTGCCAGCAGCCTGAAGACAGGAGATACCTATGGCTACACCTTC. The V gene is TRBV5-6, the J gene TRBJ1-2; TRBD1 might be the D (6 bases). This CDR3 is 15 amino acids long. V lost 4 bases and J lost 4, with 17 bases in between. Germline V gives CDR1 SGHDT, CDR2 YYEEEE. Variable domain in full (rest from reference TRBV5-6 and TRBJ1-2): DAGVTQSPTHLIKTRGQQVTLRCSPKSGHDTVSWYQQALGQGPQFIFQYYEEEERQRGNFPDRFSGHQFPNYSSELNVNALLLGDSALYLCASSLKTGDTYGYTFGSGTRLTVV.

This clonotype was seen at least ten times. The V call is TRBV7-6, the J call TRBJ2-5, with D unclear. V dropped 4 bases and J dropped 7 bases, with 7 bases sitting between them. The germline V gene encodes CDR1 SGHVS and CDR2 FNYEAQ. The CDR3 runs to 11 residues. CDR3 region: CASSSSVTQYF. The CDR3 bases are TGTGCCAGCAGCTCCTCCGTGACCCAGTACTTC.

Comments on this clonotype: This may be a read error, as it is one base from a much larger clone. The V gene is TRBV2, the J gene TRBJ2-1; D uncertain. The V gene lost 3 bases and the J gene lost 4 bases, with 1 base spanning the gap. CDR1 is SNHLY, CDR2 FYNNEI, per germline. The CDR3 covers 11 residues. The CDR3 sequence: CASSEYNEQFF. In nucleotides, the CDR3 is TGTGCCAGCAGTGAGTACAATGAGCAGTTCTTC. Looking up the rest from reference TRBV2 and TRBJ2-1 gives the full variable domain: EPEVTQTPSHQVTQMGQEVILRCVPISNHLYFYWYRQILGQKVEFLVSFYNNEISEKSEIFDDQFSVERPDGSNFTLKIRSTKLEDSAMYFCASSEYNEQFFGPGTRLTVL.

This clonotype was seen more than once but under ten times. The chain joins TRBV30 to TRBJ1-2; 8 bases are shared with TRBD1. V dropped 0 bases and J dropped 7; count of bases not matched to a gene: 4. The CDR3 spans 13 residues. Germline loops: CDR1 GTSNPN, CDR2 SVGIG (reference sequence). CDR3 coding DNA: TGTGCCTGGAGTGTAAGAGACAGGGGTGGCTACACCTTC. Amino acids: CAWSVRDRGGYTF.

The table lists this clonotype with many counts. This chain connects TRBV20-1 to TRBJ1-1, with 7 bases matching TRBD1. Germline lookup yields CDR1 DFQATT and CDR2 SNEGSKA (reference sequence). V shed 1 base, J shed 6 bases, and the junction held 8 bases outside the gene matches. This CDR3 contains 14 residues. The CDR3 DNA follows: TGCAGTGCTAGAGTCCTGACAGGGTGGTCTGAAGCTTTCTTT. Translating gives CSARVLTGWSEAFF.

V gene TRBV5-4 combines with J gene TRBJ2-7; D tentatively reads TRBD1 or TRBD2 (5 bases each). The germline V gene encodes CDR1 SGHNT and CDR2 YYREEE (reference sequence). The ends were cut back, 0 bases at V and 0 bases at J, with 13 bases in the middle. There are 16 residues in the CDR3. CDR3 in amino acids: CASSLEEWGSSYEQYF. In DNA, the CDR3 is TGTGCCAGCAGCTTGGAGGAATGGGGGTCCTCCTACGAGCAGTACTTC. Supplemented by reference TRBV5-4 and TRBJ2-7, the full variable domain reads ETGVTQSPTHLIKTRGQQVTLRCSSQSGHNTVSWYQQALGQGPQFIFQYYREEENGRGNFPPRFSGLQFPNYSSELNVNALELDDSALYLCASSLEEWGSSYEQYFGPGTRLTVT.

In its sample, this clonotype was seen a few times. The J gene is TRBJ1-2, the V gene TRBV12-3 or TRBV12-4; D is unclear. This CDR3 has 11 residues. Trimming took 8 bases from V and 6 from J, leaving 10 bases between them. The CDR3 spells CASCHWDGYTF. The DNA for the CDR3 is TGTGCCAGCTGCCATTGGGATGGCTACACCTTC.

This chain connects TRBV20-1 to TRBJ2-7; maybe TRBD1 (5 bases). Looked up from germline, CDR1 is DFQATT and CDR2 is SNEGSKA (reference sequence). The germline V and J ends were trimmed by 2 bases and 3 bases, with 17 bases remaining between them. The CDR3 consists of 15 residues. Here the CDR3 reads CSARMPRQNLYEQYF. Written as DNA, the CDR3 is TGCAGTGCTAGAATGCCCAGACAGAACCTCTACGAGCAGTACTTC.

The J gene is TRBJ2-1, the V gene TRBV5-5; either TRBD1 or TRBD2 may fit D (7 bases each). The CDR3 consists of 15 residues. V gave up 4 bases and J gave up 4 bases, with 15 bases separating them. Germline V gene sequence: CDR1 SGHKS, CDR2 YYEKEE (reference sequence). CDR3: CASSPWEGAYNEQFF. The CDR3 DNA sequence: TGTGCCAGCAGCCCCTGGGAGGGGGCATACAATGAGCAGTTCTTC.

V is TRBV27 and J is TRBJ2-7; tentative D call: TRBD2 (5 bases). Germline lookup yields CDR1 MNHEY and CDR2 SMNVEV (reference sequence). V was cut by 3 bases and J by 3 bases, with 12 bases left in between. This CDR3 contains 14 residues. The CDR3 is CASSFLADRYEQYF. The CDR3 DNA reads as TGTGCCAGCAGTTTCCTAGCCGACCGCTACGAGCAGTACTTC.

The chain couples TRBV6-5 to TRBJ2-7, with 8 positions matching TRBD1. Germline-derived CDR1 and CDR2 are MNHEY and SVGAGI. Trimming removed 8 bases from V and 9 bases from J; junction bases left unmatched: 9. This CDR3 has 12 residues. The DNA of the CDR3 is TGTGCCAGCGGGCCAGGGGGCGCACGGCAGTACTTC. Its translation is CASGPGGARQYF.

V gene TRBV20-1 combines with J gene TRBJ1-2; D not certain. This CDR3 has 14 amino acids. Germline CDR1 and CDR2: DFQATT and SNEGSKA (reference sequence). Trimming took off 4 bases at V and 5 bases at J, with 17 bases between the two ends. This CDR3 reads CSATLKNLGYGYTF. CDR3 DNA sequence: TGCAGTGCTACCCTCAAGAATTTAGGGTATGGCTACACCTTC.